These 29 T cell receptor beta chains originate from one sample sequenced in a study of radiotherapy plus CTLA-4 blockade in lung cancer (dated by TCRdb to 2016 to 2018). The library was generated by the immunoSEQ multiplex PCR assay. This immuneACCESS table, as held by TCRdb, lists in-frame sequences with V and J called but not all clones. Of the missing ones, under half trace to an unresolved V gene in checked studies; the others have no known cause. This sample is represented by 50,000 to 65,000 clones; approximately 82% of them were singletons. Of the sample, less than 7.5% falls within the top ten clones. This sample comprised peripheral blood, obtained from a patient treated with radiotherapy plus ipilimumab. All receptors come from a human donor with non-small cell lung cancer whose response to radiotherapy plus ipilimumab could not be evaluated.

The V call is TRBV4-1, the J call TRBJ1-2, with TRBD1 matching over 8 bases. Germline V gene data show CDR1 as MGHRA and CDR2 as YSYEKL. The CDR3 has 14 amino acids. The J segment lost 4 bases and the V segment lost 1 base, leaving 2 bases of the junction unmatched. The CDR3 loop is CASSQGDRRYGYTF. DNA for the CDR3: TGCGCCAGCAGCCAAGGGGACAGGCGCTATGGCTACACCTTC.

This sequence joins TRBV29-1 and TRBJ2-3; TRBD1 agrees at 10 bases. This CDR3 is built from 15 residues. V dropped 6 bases and J dropped 4; count of bases not matched to a gene: 10. The V gene's germline CDR1 is SQVTM and CDR2 ANQGSEA. CDR3 residues: CSVLRGDRGADTQYF. The CDR3 coding sequence is TGCAGCGTCCTTCGGGGGGACAGGGGCGCAGATACGCAGTATTTT.

This chain uses TRBV7-2 with TRBJ2-1; 8 bases are a match to TRBD1. With 1 base clipped from V and 7 bases from J, the junction kept 9 bases outside the gene matches. The CDR3 has 16 amino acids. Germline CDR1 SGHTA, CDR2 FQGNSA. The CDR3 region is CASSLDGQGGKNEQFF. The CDR3 coding sequence is TGTGCCAGCAGCTTAGATGGACAGGGAGGTAAGAATGAGCAGTTCTTC.

The chain combines TRBV7-2 with TRBJ1-2; 9 nucleotides line up with TRBD1. The V gene end was trimmed by 4 bases and the J gene end by 7 bases; junction bases not matched to a gene: 10. Germline CDR1 SGHTA, CDR2 FQGNSA. This CDR3 contains 15 residues. The CDR3 DNA reads as TGTGCCAGCAGCTCCCCGGGACAGGGTCGGAGTGGCTACACCTTC. Translating gives CASSSPGQGRSGYTF.

The gene calls are TRBV5-5 and TRBJ2-2, with no clear D. In germline, CDR1 is SGHKS, CDR2 YYEKEE (reference sequence). V was clipped by 0 bases and J by 0 bases, with 9 bases between them. This CDR3 is built from 16 residues. In nucleotides, the CDR3 is TGTGCCAGCAGCTTGGGTCCGACAACGAACACCGGGGAGCTGTTTTTT. Translated, it gives CASSLGPTTNTGELFF.

The V call is TRBV7-8, the J call TRBJ1-5, with 10 bases fitting TRBD1. The CDR3 runs to 17 residues. Germline V lookup: CDR1 SGHVS, CDR2 FQNEAQ. J lost 7 bases, V lost 0 bases, and 9 bases had no gene match. The CDR3 protein is CASSLARVTGGSQPQHF. Written as DNA, the CDR3 is TGTGCCAGCAGCTTAGCGAGGGTGACAGGGGGCAGCCAGCCCCAGCATTTT.

V usage is TRBV6-5 and J usage is TRBJ1-5; D not resolved. With 5 bases removed from V and 0 bases from J, the gap between germline ends came to 11 bases. The CDR3 length is 15 residues. Germline V gives CDR1 MNHEY, CDR2 SVGAGI. Written as DNA, the CDR3 is TGTGCCAGCAGTCCCGGGATTAATAGCAATCAGCCCCAGCATTTT. Protein: CASSPGINSNQPQHF.

The V and J genes are TRBV19 and TRBJ1-5; possibly TRBD1 for D (6 bases). V lost 7 bases and J lost 6, with 13 bases in between. The germline CDR1 and CDR2 sequences are LNHDA and SQIVND (reference sequence). This CDR3 has 13 amino acids. CDR3 residues: CASTQGWGQPQHF. For the CDR3, the DNA is TGTGCCAGTACCCAGGGGTGGGGTCAGCCCCAGCATTTT. Complete variable domain (other parts from reference TRBV19 and TRBJ1-5): DGGITQSPKYLFRKEGQNVTLSCEQNLNHDAMYWYRQDPGQGLRLIYYSQIVNDFQKGDIAEGYSVSREKKESFPLTVTSAQKNPTAFYLCASTQGWGQPQHFGDGTRLSIL.

The gene calls are TRBV4-3 and TRBJ1-1; TRBD1 matches at 7 bases. The CDR3 sequence is 16 residues long. Germline trimming cut 2 bases from V and 3 bases from J; bases unmatched to any gene: 9. Looked up from germline, CDR1 is LGHNA and CDR2 is YSLEER. The CDR3 DNA is TGCGCCAGCAGCCAATCGTGGGAACAGGGGCACACTGAAGCTTTCTTT. It yields the protein CASSQSWEQGHTEAFF.

This chain connects TRBV28 to TRBJ1-4; D uncertain. Germline assignment: CDR1 MDHEN and CDR2 SYDVKM. The CDR3 has 15 residues. Trimming stripped 1 base from V and 3 bases from J, with 9 bases between. The CDR3 DNA reads as TGTGCCAGCAGTTTATTGGCGGGAGCTAATGAAAAACTGTTTTTT. Translating it yields CASSLLAGANEKLFF.

The chain has TRBV7-9 and TRBJ1-3, with 8 nucleotides matching TRBD1. From germline, CDR1 is SEHNR and CDR2 FQNEAQ (reference sequence). The length of the CDR3 is 18 residues. After removal of 5 bases from V and 1 base from J, the junction contained 13 bases not matched to a gene. CDR3 DNA: TGTGCCAGCAGCCCACGAGGGCAGGGGGCAGTATCTGGAAACACCATATATTTT. Encoded protein: CASSPRGQGAVSGNTIYF.

This clone was seen a single time. The gene calls are TRBV2 and TRBJ2-7; 12 bases agree with TRBD2. The CDR3 covers 15 residues. Germline loops: CDR1 SNHLY, CDR2 FYNNEI. V lost 6 bases to trimming and J lost 2 bases; unmatched junction nucleotides: 5. CDR3: CASRAGTSGPYEQYF. The CDR3 bases are TGTGCCAGCAGGGCTGGGACTAGCGGGCCCTACGAGCAGTACTTC.

The chain joins TRBV7-2 to TRBJ2-5, with D possibly being TRBD2 (6 bases). Trimming removed 6 bases from V and 5 bases from J, with 13 bases in between. CDR1 is SGHTA, CDR2 FQGNSA, per germline. This CDR3 is built from 13 residues. CDR3 DNA: TGTGCCAGCAGGCCCGGGGGTATGGAGACCCAGTACTTC. Its translation: CASRPGGMETQYF.

The J gene is TRBJ2-7, the V gene TRBV28, with D possibly being TRBD2 (6 bases). This CDR3 comprises 13 residues. V was shortened by 4 bases and J by 4 bases, with 11 bases between the two germline ends. The germline V gene has CDR1 MDHEN and CDR2 SYDVKM. The CDR3 nucleotides are TGTGCCAGCAGTTACGGGAGAGCATACGAGCAGTACTTC. It is translated as CASSYGRAYEQYF.

The genes are TRBV7-9 and TRBJ2-1; TRBD2 matches at 12 bases. The CDR3 length is 18 residues. The germline V gene has CDR1 SEHNR and CDR2 FQNEAQ (reference sequence). V dropped 4 bases and J dropped 4; count of bases not matched to a gene: 11. The CDR3 reads CASSSGLAGSYPYNEQFF. The CDR3 DNA sequence: TGTGCCAGCAGCTCTGGACTAGCGGGATCTTACCCATACAATGAGCAGTTCTTC.

This clone was seen a handful of times. This sequence joins TRBV11-2 and TRBJ2-2; D perhaps matches TRBD1 (5 bases). The germline V gene has CDR1 SGHAT and CDR2 FQNNGV. The CDR3 covers 14 residues. V gave up 11 bases and J gave up 1 base, with 14 bases separating them. In nucleotides, the CDR3 is TGTGCCGGAAGCGCAACAGGGAACACCGGGGAGCTGTTTTTT. Protein: CAGSATGNTGELFF.

The chain links TRBV30 to TRBJ1-2; TRBD1 is a possible D gene (6 bases). The CDR3 loop spans 15 amino acids. V lost 3 bases and J 2 bases, leaving 16 bases between the germline ends. CDR1 is GTSNPN, CDR2 SVGIG, per germline (reference sequence). CDR3 nucleotide sequence: TGTGCCTGGAGCCAAGGGGGGGGAAGCAACTATGGCTACACCTTC. This translates into CAWSQGGGSNYGYTF. Complete variable domain (other parts from reference TRBV30 and TRBJ1-2): SQTIHQWPATLVQPVGSPLSLECTVEGTSNPNLYWYRQAAGRGLQLLFYSVGIGQISSEVPQNLSASRPQDRQFILSSKKLLLSDSGFYLCAWSQGGGSNYGYTFGSGTRLTVV.

V gene TRBV5-5 combines with J gene TRBJ1-2, with a weak D call TRBD1 (6 bases). The CDR3 consists of 11 residues. Trimming shortened V by 10 bases and J by 8 bases, and 15 bases separated the two germline ends. The V gene's germline CDR1 is SGHKS and CDR2 YYEKEE (reference sequence). This CDR3 is CARRGAWGYTF. CDR3 bases: TGTGCCCGGCGGGGGGCCTGGGGCTACACCTTC.

This clone occurred once. J is TRBJ2-7 and V is TRBV6-5, with no clear D. The germline CDR1 and CDR2 sequences are MNHEY and SVGAGI. The CDR3 covers 11 residues. V lost 0 bases and J 8 bases, leaving 5 bases between the germline ends. The CDR3: CASSYSNKQYF. The CDR3 nucleotides read TGTGCCAGCAGTTACTCTAATAAGCAGTACTTC.

The V gene is TRBV28, the J gene TRBJ2-7, with 10 positions matching TRBD2. The CDR3 has 17 amino acids. CDR1 MDHEN and CDR2 SYDVKM come from the germline V gene. V was pared by 6 bases and J by 4 bases, with 15 bases of the junction left unmatched. The CDR3 loop reads CASRQSQLAGSKYEQYF. In DNA, the CDR3 is TGTGCCAGCAGGCAATCTCAACTAGCGGGATCTAAATACGAGCAGTACTTC.

The J gene is TRBJ2-7, the V gene TRBV5-1; D possibly corresponds to TRBD1 (7 bases). The CDR3 covers 16 residues. Germline V gives CDR1 SGHRS, CDR2 YFSETQ. V was shortened by 0 bases and J by 2 bases, with 15 bases between the two germline ends. CDR3 in DNA: TGCGCCAGCAGCTTGGGAGGGGCGGGGACAGCCTACGAGCAGTACTTC. As protein: CASSLGGAGTAYEQYF. Drawing the rest from reference TRBV5-1 and TRBJ2-7, the complete variable domain is KAGVTQTPRYLIKTRGQQVTLSCSPISGHRSVSWYQQTPGQGLQFLFEYFSETQRNKGNFPGRFSGRQFSNSRSEMNVSTLELGDSALYLCASSLGGAGTAYEQYFGPGTRLTVT.

The chain couples TRBV7-6 to TRBJ2-1; 8 nucleotides match TRBD1. Germline CDR1 SGHVS, CDR2 FNYEAQ. V dropped 1 base and J dropped 6; count of bases not matched to a gene: 8. The CDR3 loop spans 16 amino acids. This chain's CDR3 is CASSLVPGTGRNEQFF. The CDR3, as DNA: TGTGCCAGCAGCTTAGTCCCCGGGACAGGACGCAATGAGCAGTTCTTC.

This sequence joins TRBV9 and TRBJ1-2, with D perhaps TRBD1 (6 bases). The CDR3 is made up of 15 amino acids. In germline, CDR1 is SGDLS, CDR2 YYNGEE. The V end lost 3 bases, the J end lost 7 bases, and 19 bases lay between the germline ends. The CDR3 coding sequence is TGTGCCAGCAGCGCAGAGATGCAGGGGAGCGGTGGCTACACCTTC. Protein sequence: CASSAEMQGSGGYTF.

This clone came up a few times. V is TRBV15 and J is TRBJ1-2, with D possibly matching TRBD1 (5 bases). The V end was cut by 3 bases, the J end by 5 bases, with 13 bases between. The CDR3 contains 14 residues. Germline V gene lookup returns CDR1 LNHNV and CDR2 YYDKDF (reference sequence). The CDR3, as DNA: TGTGCCACCAGCAGGTCAGGGTTGGGTTATGGCTACACCTTC. Translated, it gives CATSRSGLGYGYTF.

The rearrangement joins TRBV19 to TRBJ1-2; TRBD1 agrees at 9 bases. CDR1 is LNHDA, CDR2 SQIVND, per germline (reference sequence). With 6 bases clipped from V and 8 bases from J, the junction kept 16 bases outside the gene matches. CDR3 length: 16 residues. CDR3 DNA sequence: TGTGCCAGTAGCCCCGGGACAGGGATAGTATTGTACGGCTACACCTTC. It translates to CASSPGTGIVLYGYTF.

CDR3 in amino acids: CASSEPAGGSKKLFF. In DNA form, the CDR3 reads TGTGCCAGCAGTGAACCGGCAGGGGGCTCGAAAAAACTGTTTTTT. The chain joins TRBV6-1 to TRBJ1-4; 8 bases agree with TRBD1. CDR1 is MNHNS and CDR2 is SASEGT in the germline V gene. Trimming removed 2 bases from V and 9 bases from J; junction bases left unmatched: 8. The CDR3 is 15 amino acids.

The chain carries TRBV19 and TRBJ2-7; tentatively, D is TRBD2 (5 bases). Germline lookup yields CDR1 LNHDA and CDR2 SQIVND (reference sequence). The V and J ends lost 7 bases and 0 bases respectively, with 10 bases between them. The CDR3 is 13 amino acids. The DNA of the CDR3 is TGTGCCAGTAAGGTACGGGGCTCCTACGAGCAGTACTTC. Protein product: CASKVRGSYEQYF.

This clone has a single count. The chain joins TRBV28 to TRBJ2-7; D may be TRBD1 (6 bases). With 2 bases removed from V and 0 bases from J, the gap between germline ends came to 11 bases. The germline CDR1 and CDR2 sequences are MDHEN and SYDVKM. The CDR3 loop spans 15 amino acids. Here the CDR3 reads CASSLTTTGSYEQYF. Written as DNA, the CDR3 is TGTGCCAGCAGTTTAACTACGACAGGCTCCTACGAGCAGTACTTC.

The V and J genes are TRBV5-4 and TRBJ2-5; 7 bases match TRBD2. The CDR3 is made up of 14 amino acids. Germline loops: CDR1 SGHNT, CDR2 YYREEE (reference sequence). V lost 5 bases and J lost 3; bases outside the gene matches: 7. CDR3 nucleotides: TGTGCCAGCAGGGATGGGACTATTGAAGAGACCCAGTACTTC. Translation: CASRDGTIEETQYF.